This is a list of T cell receptor beta chains from one sample in a study of spatial heterogeneity in lung cancer. TCRdb fed the 5' RACE reads into MiXCR, producing one record per CDR3 protein. The data show about 36,000 distinct CDR3 sequences, roughly 6.5% seen once. The specimen comprised PBMCs, sampled at surgery. The receptors derive from a female donor with early-stage non-small cell lung cancer. The CDR3 runs from the conserved cysteine through the conserved F or W. A D gene is named only where the DNA matches it firmly. Rows give clone size only sometimes, using once, few, many, or a class for an expanded clone.

j_gene: TRBJ2-2
d_gene: TRBD1
v_gene: TRBV2
len: 15
abundance: few
CDR3aa: CASNGDRGYAGELFF
CDR3nt: TGTGCCAGCAATGGGGACAGGGGGTATGCCGGGGAGCTGTTTTTT

j_gene: TRBJ1-5
d_gene: TRBD1
v_gene: TRBV7-9
len: 16
abundance: few
CDR3aa: CASSLAIGTDNQPQHF
CDR3nt: TGTGCCAGCAGCTTAGCGATCGGGACAGACAATCAGCCCCAGCATTTT

j_gene: TRBJ1-5
d_gene: TRBD1
v_gene: TRBV7-9
len: 15
abundance: many
CDR3aa: CASSLGTGDNQPQHF
CDR3nt: TGTGCCAGCAGCTTAGGGACAGGGGACAATCAGCCCCAGCATTTT

j_gene: TRBJ2-1
d_gene: NA
v_gene: TRBV7-2
len: 14
abundance: few
CDR3aa: CASSIGRPAGEQFF
CDR3nt: TGTGCCAGCAGCATTGGGCGACCGGCAGGAGAGCAGTTCTTC

j_gene: TRBJ1-5
d_gene: NA
v_gene: TRBV15
len: 14
abundance: NA
CDR3aa: CATSRGPANEPQHF
CDR3nt: TGTGCCACCAGCAGAGGCCCAGCCAATGAGCCCCAGCATTTT

j_gene: TRBJ2-3
d_gene: NA
v_gene: TRBV5-1
len: 13
abundance: many
CDR3aa: CASSQGFTDTQYF
CDR3nt: TGCGCCAGCAGCCAGGGTTTCACAGATACGCAGTATTTT

j_gene: TRBJ2-3
d_gene: NA
v_gene: TRBV24-1
len: 13
abundance: few
CDR3aa: CATSDLPTDTQYF
CDR3nt: TGTGCCACCAGTGATTTACCGACAGATACGCAGTATTTT

j_gene: TRBJ2-7
d_gene: NA
v_gene: TRBV15
len: 14
abundance: many
CDR3aa: CATSRGRNSYEQYF
CDR3nt: TGTGCCACCAGCAGAGGCAGGAATTCCTACGAGCAGTACTTC

j_gene: TRBJ1-3
d_gene: NA
v_gene: TRBV18
len: 17
abundance: NA
CDR3aa: CASSPPGHHFSGNTIYF
CDR3nt: TGTGCCAGCTCACCACCGGGACACCATTTCTCTGGAAACACCATATATTTT

j_gene: TRBJ2-3
d_gene: NA
v_gene: TRBV20-1
len: 12
abundance: NA
CDR3aa: CSGAGPPPSQYF
CDR3nt: TGCAGTGGGGCGGGTCCTCCTCCTTCGCAGTATTTT

j_gene: TRBJ2-7
d_gene: TRBD1
v_gene: TRBV5-1
len: 16
abundance: many
CDR3aa: CASRPQGASYAYEQYF
CDR3nt: TGCGCCAGCCGCCCACAGGGGGCCTCGTATGCCTACGAGCAGTACTTC

j_gene: TRBJ1-2
d_gene: NA
v_gene: TRBV20-1
len: 16
abundance: few
CDR3aa: CSARGPFRQGSSGYTF
CDR3nt: TGCAGTGCTAGAGGCCCCTTTAGGCAGGGATCGTCTGGCTACACCTTC

j_gene: TRBJ2-1
d_gene: TRBD1
v_gene: TRBV27
len: 15
abundance: NA
CDR3aa: CASSFQQGSYNEQFF
CDR3nt: TGTGCCAGCAGTTTCCAACAGGGGAGCTACAATGAGCAGTTCTTC